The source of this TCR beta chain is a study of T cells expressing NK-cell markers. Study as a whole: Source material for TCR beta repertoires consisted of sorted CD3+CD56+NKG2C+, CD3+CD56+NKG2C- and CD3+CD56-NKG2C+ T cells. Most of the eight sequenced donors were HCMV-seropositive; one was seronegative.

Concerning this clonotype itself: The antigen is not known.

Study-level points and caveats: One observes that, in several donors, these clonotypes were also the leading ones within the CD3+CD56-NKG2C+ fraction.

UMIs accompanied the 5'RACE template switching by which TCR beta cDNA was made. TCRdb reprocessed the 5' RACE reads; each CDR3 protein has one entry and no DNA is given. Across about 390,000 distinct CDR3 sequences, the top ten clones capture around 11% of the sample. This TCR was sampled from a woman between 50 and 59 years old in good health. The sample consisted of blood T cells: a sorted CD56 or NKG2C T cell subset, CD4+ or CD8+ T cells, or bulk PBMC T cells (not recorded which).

The CDR3 spells CATSSPWQGSTEAFF. V and J are TRBV15 and TRBJ1-1; the D call of TRBD1 rests on TCRdb alone, since no DNA is present to check it. The V gene's germline CDR1 is LNHNV and CDR2 YYDKDF (reference sequence). The CDR3 is made up of 15 amino acids.